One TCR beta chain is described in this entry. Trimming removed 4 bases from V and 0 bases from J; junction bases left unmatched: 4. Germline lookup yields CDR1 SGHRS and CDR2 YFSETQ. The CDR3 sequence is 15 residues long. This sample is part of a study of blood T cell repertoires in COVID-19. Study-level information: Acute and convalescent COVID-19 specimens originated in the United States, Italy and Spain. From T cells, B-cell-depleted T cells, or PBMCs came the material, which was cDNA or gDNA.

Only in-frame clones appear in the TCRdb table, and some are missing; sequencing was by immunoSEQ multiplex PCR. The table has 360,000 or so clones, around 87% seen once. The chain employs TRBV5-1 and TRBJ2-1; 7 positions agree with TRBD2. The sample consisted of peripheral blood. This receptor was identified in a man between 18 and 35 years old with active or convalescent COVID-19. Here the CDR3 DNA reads TGCGCCAGCAGCGTCAGCGGGACCTCCTACAATGAGCAGTTCTTC. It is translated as CASSVSGTSYNEQFF.